This T cell receptor beta chain was sequenced during a study of siplizumab effects on memory and regulatory T cells. Study-level results: Where siplizumab was present, mappable alloreactive CD4+ clones averaged about 65% Treg-derived, compared with 26.9% in controls. Unstimulated subsets captured only a minor fraction of alloreactive clones.

Generated by immunoSEQ multiplex PCR, the TCRdb table keeps only in-frame clones and is missing some. This table holds 90,000 to 110,000 clones, 85% to 95% found once. A note on this clone: Its antigen is as yet unknown.

Looked up from germline, CDR1 is SNHLY and CDR2 is FYNNEI. This CDR3 spans 16 amino acids. V was cut by 4 bases and J by 0 bases, with 10 bases left in between. Sequencing was done on a sample of CD4+ T cells sorted from blood. The sequence derives from a human donor in good health. The chain links TRBV2 to TRBJ2-6; D ambiguous. The CDR3 bases are TGTGCCAGCAGTGGGTACAGAAGCTCTGGGGCCAACGTCCTGACTTTC. It translates to CASSGYRSSGANVLTF.